This TCR beta chain comes out of a study of CD8 T cells in Susac syndrome (dated by TCRdb to between 2019 and 2020). Describing the broader study: Whether CD8+ T cell activation and differentiation in Susac syndrome was antigen driven was tested using repertoire sequencing. The study compared CD8+ T cell repertoire clonality among 11 to 12 healthy donors, some 14 Susac syndrome patients and approximately 16 multiple sclerosis patients. Results the study describes overall, beyond this receptor: The TCR sequencing and HLA analysis was acknowledged to have included a relatively small number of individuals.

RNA was extracted using the RNeasy kit, and roughly 0.5 to 1 ug of the RNA was reverse transcribed with random hexamers. The immunoSEQ multiplex PCR assay, covering 54 Vbeta and 13 Jbeta segments, was used to amplify TCR beta CDR3 regions. Bias from PCR amplification was corrected by using a synthetic template baseline for primer optimization and for computational correction. Under the source paper's analysis protocol: Only productive sequences were kept, with reads annotated to V, D and J genes according to IMGT and analyzed in immunoSEQ Analyzer. To calculate clonality, Shannon entropy was normalized by log2 of the number of productive unique sequences and then subtracted from one. For each patient and control, public and private clones were evaluated among the 100 most prevalent clones. Clones were defined as Susac-specific when absent from the healthy and MS cohorts, from approximately 1,100 published viral clones and from other ImmuneACCESS disease sequences. The public sequencing data were trimmed at Q25 with fastp and processed into clonotypes with MiXCR by TCRdb, which kept only in-frame beta chains. Merged by CDR3 protein, the rows form single entries marked with the most common genes and DNA. The authors' filters were not applied to this entry. The sample table holds 90,000 to 150,000 distinct CDR3 sequences, of which around 92% were seen once. The leading ten clones occupy approximately 0.11% of the sample.

As regards this clonotype: Its antigen remains unidentified. No base-level quality is on record; no much larger clone is a single base apart.

At the junction V is shortened by 4 bases and J by 6 bases, with 13 bases in between. For CDR1 and CDR2, the germline V gene lists MNHEY and SVGAGI. The CDR3 contains 13 residues, cysteine and phenylalanine counted. Only CDR3 DNA remains: 39 bases, in frame from the first base. High-throughput TCR beta sequencing profiled peripheral blood CD8+ and CD4+ T cells from healthy donors, Susac syndrome patients and multiple sclerosis patients. Healthy donors were age- and sex-matched controls. CD8+ TEMRA cells were enriched by FACS, while bulk CD8+ and CD4+ T cells were purified by magnetic negative isolation. Blood was collected in EDTA tubes and processed within 24 hours, with PBMCs isolated through density gradient centrifugation. PBMCs destined for TCR sequencing were cryopreserved in liquid nitrogen and later thawed in a 37 °C water bath. The sorted or isolated CD4+, CD8+ and CD8+ TEMRA cells reached a purity of at least 90%.

The chain links TRBV6-5 with TRBJ2-7, and the D gene may be TRBD1, 6 bases matching. The sequence was obtained from a human donor in good health. The source material was CD8+ T cells from PBMCs. The CDR3 region has the sequence CASSSPQGSEQYF. The sequenced DNA is TGTGCCAGCAGTTCTCCACAGGGATCCGAGCAGTACTTC.